One and the same sample provided the 28 T cell receptor beta chains below, sequenced in a study of T cells in Graves' hyperthyroidism and ophthalmopathy. The source material, RNA transcripts, was used to amplify TCR beta CDR3 regions. With the HTBI primer set, the TCR CDR3 went through a first round of RT-PCR. TCRdb re-analysed the multiplex PCR reads in MiXCR, keeping a single row per CDR3 protein. The profile covers under 400,000 distinct CDR3 sequences, with about 20% appearing a single time and approximately 49% taken by the ten largest. The material sequenced was blood. These receptors all come from a woman aged 45 to 65 with Graves' hyperthyroidism.

A single count supports this clonotype. The CDR3 coding sequence is TGCAGCGTTGAAGATATTGGGACAGGGGGATTTTTCACTTCAGATACGCAGTATTTT. It is translated as CSVEDIGTGGFFTSDTQYF. V gene TRBV29-1 combines with J gene TRBJ2-3, with 11 bases fitting TRBD1. Germline CDR1 reads SQVTM; CDR2 reads ANQGSEA. The CDR3 has 19 residues. Trimming cost V 0 bases and J 4 bases; bases outside gene matches: 15.

The V gene is TRBV6-5, the J gene TRBJ2-2; D may match TRBD1 or TRBD2 (5 bases each). Trimming stripped 2 bases from V and 0 bases from J, with 10 bases between. The CDR3 consists of 16 residues. From germline, CDR1 is MNHEY and CDR2 SVGAGI. In DNA, the CDR3 is TGTGCCAGCAGTTACCGCCGGGGCGCGAACACCGGGGAGCTGTTTTTT. Amino acids: CASSYRRGANTGELFF.

This clonotype was counted many times. V and J are TRBV18 and TRBJ2-7; the D gene is possibly TRBD1 (6 bases). The germline gives CDR1 KGHSH, CDR2 LQKENI. The CDR3 sequence is 14 residues long. Trimming stripped 2 bases from V and 4 bases from J, with 12 bases between. The CDR3 region has the DNA TGTGCCAGCTCACCAAGGGGACAAATTTACGAGCAGTACGTC. It is translated as CASSPRGQIYEQYV.

This clonotype was seen at least ten times. V and J are TRBV18 and TRBJ2-2, with 7 positions matching TRBD1. V trimming: 6 bases; J trimming: 3 bases; junction bases outside the gene matches: 7. Germline assignment: CDR1 KGHSH and CDR2 LQKENI. There are 15 residues in the CDR3. CDR3 sequence reads: CASSPPTGYTGELFF. The CDR3 bases are TGTGCCAGCTCGCCCCCGACAGGGTACACCGGGGAGCTGTTTTTT.

Many counts were recorded for this clonotype. This chain connects TRBV3-1 to TRBJ2-5, with D possibly matching TRBD1 (6 bases). The CDR3 is 14 amino acids. CDR1 and CDR2 from the germline V gene are LGHDT and YNNKEL (reference sequence). The V and J ends lost 1 base and 8 bases respectively, with 14 bases between them. CDR3 DNA: TGTGCCAGCAGCCAAGGACTGGTCAGGGGAACCCAGTACTTC. Amino acid sequence: CASSQGLVRGTQYF.

This clonotype was observed at least ten times. The chain couples TRBV3-1 to TRBJ2-3; D is perhaps TRBD1 (5 bases). V was trimmed by 4 bases and J by 11 bases, leaving 16 bases between them. Germline loops: CDR1 LGHDT, CDR2 YNNKEL (reference sequence). The CDR3 length is 13 residues. In DNA, the CDR3 is TGTGCCAGCAGCCCCACAGGTGGTGCTCGGCAGTATTTT. Encoded protein: CASSPTGGARQYF.

The chain links TRBV28 to TRBJ2-7, with TRBD2 identical over 11 bases. The CDR3 is made up of 12 amino acids. With V trimmed by 8 bases and J by 5 bases, 2 bases remained unmatched. In germline, CDR1 is MDHEN, CDR2 SYDVKM. This CDR3 reads CASSGLADEQYF. CDR3 DNA: TGTGCCAGCTCGGGACTAGCGGACGAGCAGTACTTC.

In the case of this clonotype: Possible read error: a much larger clone is one base away. The V call is TRBV3-1, the J call TRBJ2-4; D unclear. Germline loops: CDR1 LGHDT, CDR2 YNNKEL (reference sequence). The CDR3 runs to 14 residues. V lost 1 base, J lost 6 bases, and 10 bases lay in between. The CDR3 sequence: CASSQGVTGNIQYF. As DNA, the CDR3 is TGTGCCAGCAGCCAAGGGGTAACTGGAAACATTCAGTACTTC.

The table lists this clonotype with a few counts. This chain's CDR3 is CASSTQNPFSGTGELFF. DNA for the CDR3: TGTGCCAGCAGCACACAAAACCCATTTAGCGGGACCGGGGAGCTGTTTTTT. The genes are TRBV7-9 and TRBJ2-2; 7 nucleotides align to TRBD2. V lost 5 bases, J lost 5 bases, and 14 bases stayed unmatched. CDR1 SEHNR and CDR2 FQNEAQ come from the germline V gene (reference sequence). The CDR3 covers 17 residues.

J is TRBJ1-1 and V is TRBV7-9, with TRBD1 matching over 7 bases. V was pared by 2 bases and J by 11 bases, with 2 bases of the junction left unmatched. This CDR3 has 11 residues. Germline V gene sequence: CDR1 SEHNR, CDR2 FQNEAQ (reference sequence). The DNA of the CDR3 is TGTGCCAGCAGCTTATTACAGGGGGCTTTCTTT. Amino acid sequence: CASSLLQGAFF.

The V gene is TRBV27, the J gene TRBJ2-5; 12 nucleotides match TRBD2. Germline CDR1 is MNHEY and CDR2 is SMNVEV (reference sequence). This CDR3 has 17 amino acids. Trimming at V came to 1 base and at J to 4 bases, leaving 7 bases not matched to a gene. CDR3 region: CASSLWSSGGVRETQYF. The CDR3 DNA is TGTGCCAGCAGTTTATGGTCTAGCGGGGGGGTTCGAGAGACCCAGTACTTC.

The chain combines TRBV19 with TRBJ1-6; unclear D gene. V lost 3 bases, J lost 2 bases, and 5 bases lay in between. The length of the CDR3 is 14 residues. The germline CDR1 and CDR2 sequences are LNHDA and SQIVND (reference sequence). The CDR3 loop reads CASSISAYNSPLHF. The CDR3, as DNA: TGTGCCAGTAGTATCAGCGCCTATAATTCACCCCTCCACTTT.

This clonotype was counted only a few times. The chain joins TRBV12-3 or TRBV12-4 to TRBJ1-1; D is unclear. Deletions cut 2 bases from V and 3 bases from J, with 10 bases between. The CDR3 contains 14 residues. The CDR3 DNA reads TGTGCCAGCAGTTTAAGCGGGCTGGACACTGAAGCTTTCTTT. As protein: CASSLSGLDTEAFF.

This clonotype has a count of ten or more. The genes are TRBV3-1 and TRBJ1-2; D call uncertain. V was pared by 1 base and J by 4 bases, with 7 bases between. CDR3 length: 13 amino acids. Germline loops: CDR1 LGHDT, CDR2 YNNKEL (reference sequence). The DNA of the CDR3 is TGTGCCAGCAGCCAAGGAGGGTTCTATGGCTACACCTTC. Translation: CASSQGGFYGYTF.

This clonotype was recorded once. The rearrangement links TRBV28 to TRBJ2-1, with D uncertain. The J call could be wrong; TRBJ2-7 is a better fit for the DNA end. The CDR3 length is 17 residues. From germline, CDR1 is MDHEN and CDR2 SYDVKM. CDR3 sequence: CASSLPPPFSSYNEQYV. The DNA of the CDR3 is TGTGCCAGCAGTCTACCCCCTCCTTTTAGCTCCTACAATGAGCAGTACGTC.

In this sample, this clonotype turned up many times. The gene calls are TRBV20-1 and TRBJ2-5, with TRBD1 as a possible D gene (6 bases). Trimming pared 5 bases from V and 0 bases from J, leaving 10 bases between. Germline CDR1 and CDR2: DFQATT and SNEGSKA (reference sequence). The CDR3 length is 13 residues. The CDR3 region is CSAATGNQETQYF. The CDR3 bases are TGCAGTGCTGCCACAGGGAACCAAGAGACCCAGTACTTC.

The sample holds a few counts of this clonotype. The chain joins TRBV5-5 to TRBJ2-5; no definite D call. With 1 base removed from V and 3 bases from J, the gap between germline ends came to 7 bases. Germline lookup yields CDR1 SGHKS and CDR2 YYEKEE (reference sequence). The CDR3 totals 13 residues. CDR3 loop: CASSLWGKETQYF. The CDR3 DNA is TGTGCCAGCAGCTTGTGGGGAAAAGAGACCCAGTACTTC.

The sample holds a few counts of this clonotype. The CDR3 sequence: CASRSRAYSGNTIYF. As DNA, the CDR3 is TGTGCCAGCAGGAGTAGGGCTTACTCTGGAAACACCATATATTTT. V gene TRBV28 combines with J gene TRBJ1-3; D uncertain. In germline, CDR1 is MDHEN, CDR2 SYDVKM. The CDR3 covers 15 residues. V lost 6 bases and J lost 0, with 12 bases in between. Full variable domain (outside the CDR3, taken from reference TRBV28 and TRBJ1-3): DVKVTQSSRYLVKRTGEKVFLECVQDMDHENMFWYRQDPGLGLRLIYFSYDVKMKEKGDIPEGYSVSREKKERFSLILESASTNQTSMYLCASRSRAYSGNTIYFGEGSWLTVV.

This clonotype came up a few times. The rearrangement uses TRBV20-1 and TRBJ1-6; the D is unclear. V lost 0 bases and J lost 5, with 8 bases in between. This CDR3 contains 14 residues. Germline assignment: CDR1 DFQATT and CDR2 SNEGSKA (reference sequence). CDR3 in DNA: TGCAGTGCTAGAGAAGGAGGTCATAATTCACCCCTCCACTTT. Protein: CSAREGGHNSPLHF.

The rearrangement links TRBV2 to TRBJ2-7, with D unresolved. This CDR3 spans 13 amino acids. The germline V gene has CDR1 SNHLY and CDR2 FYNNEI. Deletions cut 1 base from V and 3 bases from J, with 7 bases between. CDR3: CASSEVGGYEQYF. The CDR3 DNA reads as TGTGCCAGCAGTGAAGTGGGTGGCTACGAGCAGTACTTC.

This clonotype was found many times. The V gene is TRBV3-1, the J gene TRBJ1-2, with 7 bases identical to TRBD1. With 1 base clipped from V and 4 bases from J, the junction kept 3 bases outside the gene matches. Germline loops: CDR1 LGHDT, CDR2 YNNKEL (reference sequence). The CDR3 runs 14 residues. The CDR3 sequence: CASSQAGQTYGYTF. The CDR3 nucleotides are TGTGCCAGCAGCCAAGCGGGACAGACCTATGGCTACACCTTC. The entire variable domain, with the rest obtained from reference TRBV3-1 and TRBJ1-2, is as follows: DTAVSQTPKYLVTQMGNDKSIKCEQNLGHDTMYWYKQDSKKFLKIMFSYNNKELIINETVPNRFSPKSPDKAHLNLHINSLELGDSAVYFCASSQAGQTYGYTFGSGTRLTVV.

There are many counts of this clonotype. V is TRBV12-3 or TRBV12-4 and J is TRBJ2-7; no reliable D call. The CDR3 length is 11 residues. Trimming left V 5 bases short and J 5 bases short, with 7 bases between. CDR3 sequence (DNA): TGTGCCAGCAGTACCACAGACGAGCAGTACTTC. Translation: CASSTTDEQYF.

This clonotype was observed at least ten times. The J gene is TRBJ1-1, the V gene TRBV2, with D unclear. V was cut by 8 bases and J by 0 bases, with 10 bases left in between. The CDR3 covers 13 residues. Germline V lookup: CDR1 SNHLY, CDR2 FYNNEI. The CDR3 reads CASRVGLNTEAFF. In nucleotides, the CDR3 is TGTGCCAGCCGGGTGGGCTTGAACACTGAAGCTTTCTTT.

The V call is TRBV7-3, the J call TRBJ1-4, with 7 bases fitting TRBD1. V was pared by 6 bases and J by 7 bases, with 14 bases of the junction left unmatched. CDR1 is SGHTA, CDR2 FQGTGA, per germline. CDR3 length equals 16 residues. CDR3 bases: TGTGCCAGCAGTTACCGGGCCTCGGACAGGTGTGAAAAACTGTTTTTT. Translated, it gives CASSYRASDRCEKLFF.

This clonotype was seen a few times. The V and J genes are TRBV3-1 and TRBJ2-5, with 9 bases identical to TRBD2. Germline V gives CDR1 LGHDT, CDR2 YNNKEL (reference sequence). This CDR3 has 18 amino acids. The J segment lost 9 bases and the V segment lost 1 base, leaving 18 bases of the junction unmatched. In nucleotides, the CDR3 is TGTGCCAGCAGCCAAGGGTCTAGCGGGGCCACCGCCGGGGGGGCCCAGTACTTC. It codes for CASSQGSSGATAGGAQYF.

This clonotype was seen repeatedly, ten times or more. The J gene is TRBJ2-3, the V gene TRBV2; D may match TRBD1 or TRBD2 (5 bases each). This CDR3 is 14 amino acids long. Trimming cost V 5 bases and J 10 bases, with 19 bases left between them. Germline lookup yields CDR1 SNHLY and CDR2 FYNNEI. This chain's CDR3 is CASSRRDPNLSQYF. CDR3 coding DNA: TGTGCCAGCAGTCGTCGGGACCCTAATTTATCGCAGTATTTT.

The chain employs TRBV19 and TRBJ2-5; 12 bases map to TRBD2. This CDR3 spans 16 amino acids. Germline assignment: CDR1 LNHDA and CDR2 SQIVND (reference sequence). Trimming took 5 bases from V and 0 from J; bases not matched to a gene: 4. In DNA, the CDR3 is TGTGCCAGTAGTTCCTGGACTAGCGGGAACCAAGAGACCCAGTACTTC. Amino acids: CASSSWTSGNQETQYF.

The table lists this clonotype with a few counts. The V gene is TRBV5-1, the J gene TRBJ2-5, with TRBD2 matching 9 bases. The CDR3 covers 20 residues. Unmatched junction bases numbered 24, after V lost 7 bases and J lost 2 bases. The germline V gene has CDR1 SGHRS and CDR2 YFSETQ. Here the CDR3 DNA reads TGCGCCAGCGGGAACCCGGGACTAGCTACTGGTACTACCAGACAAGAGACCCAGTACTTC. This gives the protein CASGNPGLATGTTRQETQYF.